These T cell receptor beta chains were read from a single sample in a study of OX40 agonist ivuxolimab in advanced cancers. Using immunoSEQ multiplex PCR, the repertoire was profiled, and TCRdb retains in-frame clones only, with some absent. The sample lists about 35,000 clones; approximately 80% were seen once. Sequenced material: CD4+ or CD8+ T cells sorted from blood, taken in a trial of the OX40 agonist ivuxolimab. Receptor source: an adult with an advanced solid tumor such as melanoma, head and neck, liver or kidney cancer. Both conserved end residues are part of each CDR3. The D gene is left open where the match is weak. Clone size is given for some rows only: seen once, a few or many times, or a class if the clone is expanded.

len	abundance	v_gene	d_gene	j_gene	CDR3aa	CDR3nt
11	-	TRBV6-6	-	TRBJ1-2	CASSSASGYTF	TGTGCCAGCAGTTCCGCGAGCGGCTACACCTTC
14	-	TRBV7-2	TRBD2	TRBJ2-1	CASWSGRDYNEQFF	TGTGCCAGCTGGAGCGGGAGAGATTACAATGAGCAGTTCTTC
14	-	TRBV29-1	-	TRBJ1-2	CSAPSPAAKWGYTF	TGCAGCGCCCCGTCCCCAGCCGCCAAATGGGGCTACACCTTC
14	-	TRBV6-6	TRBD1	TRBJ2-3	CASSFTGGADTQYF	TGTGCCAGCAGCTTTACAGGGGGCGCAGATACGCAGTATTTT
13	-	TRBV30	-	TRBJ1-2	CAWDVSRGKGYTF	TGTGCCTGGGATGTTTCCAGGGGCAAGGGCTACACCTTC
12	-	TRBV6-6	-	TRBJ2-7	CASSYPGREQYF	TGTGCCAGCAGTTACCCGGGAAGGGAGCAGTACTTC
12	-	TRBV5-5	TRBD1	TRBJ1-1	CASSLTGAEAFF	TGTGCCAGCAGCTTAACAGGGGCTGAAGCTTTCTTT
13	few	TRBV4-2	-	TRBJ1-2	CASSHLEVHGYTF	TGTGCCAGCAGCCATCTGGAGGTACATGGCTACACCTTC
16	once	TRBV7-9	-	TRBJ1-5	CASSSKPRLSNQPQHF	TGTGCCAGCAGCTCTAAGCCGAGACTTAGCAATCAGCCCCAGCATTTT
17	-	TRBV4-1	-	TRBJ1-2	CASSQEPGEGKYYGYTF	TGCGCCAGCAGCCAAGAACCCGGGGAAGGCAAATACTATGGCTACACCTTC
15	-	TRBV5-1	-	TRBJ2-7	CASSSADKGTYEQYF	TGCGCCAGCAGCTCAGCGGACAAGGGGACCTACGAGCAGTACTTC
14	-	TRBV6-1	-	TRBJ1-5	CASSEGDINQPQHF	TGTGCCAGCAGTGAAGGGGACATTAATCAGCCCCAGCATTTT
14	-	TRBV5-6	TRBD1	TRBJ2-1	CASSLGTGDDEQFF	TGTGCCAGCAGCTTGGGGACAGGGGATGATGAGCAGTTCTTC
13	-	TRBV10-3	-	TRBJ2-7	CAIMKNEVYEQYF	TGTGCCATCATGAAGAACGAGGTTTACGAGCAGTACTTC
16	-	TRBV28	TRBD1	TRBJ2-1	CASSVLRQGYANEQFF	TGTGCCAGCAGCGTTCTAAGACAGGGGTACGCCAATGAGCAGTTCTTC
18	-	TRBV28	-	TRBJ1-4	CASNTFIFGDLSGEKLFF	TGTGCCAGCAACACGTTTATATTTGGGGACCTGAGCGGTGAAAAACTGTTTTTT
12	-	TRBV12-5	-	TRBJ1-1	CASGFGNTEAFF	TGTGCTAGTGGTTTTGGAAACACTGAAGCTTTCTTT
17	-	TRBV9	TRBD1	TRBJ1-6	CASSAESRTGGNSPLHF	TGTGCCAGCAGCGCCGAAAGCCGGACAGGGGGAAATTCACCCCTCCACTTT
13	-	TRBV5-8	-	TRBJ1-2	CASSAGPIYGYTF	TGTGCCAGCAGCGCCGGGCCCATCTATGGCTACACCTTC
14	-	TRBV27	TRBD2	TRBJ2-7	CASSLLGGSYEQYF	TGTGCCAGCAGTTTATTGGGCGGGAGCTACGAGCAGTACTTC
13	-	TRBV7-9	-	TRBJ2-7	CASSLGTAYEQYF	TGTGCCAGCAGCTTAGGCACAGCCTACGAGCAGTACTTC
16	-	TRBV4-1	-	TRBJ2-7	CASSQDTATDPYEQYF	TGCGCCAGCAGCCAAGATACGGCGACAGACCCCTACGAGCAGTACTTC
14	-	TRBV7-9	-	TRBJ1-3	CASSEGLSGNTIYF	TGTGCCAGCAGCGAGGGGTTATCTGGAAACACCATATATTTT
14	-	TRBV7-9	TRBD2	TRBJ2-1	CASSRTSGWNEQFF	TGTGCCAGCAGCCGGACTAGCGGTTGGAATGAGCAGTTCTTC
15	-	TRBV5-4	TRBD2	TRBJ2-7	CASSFGPSGGDEQYF	TGTGCCAGCAGCTTCGGGCCTTCGGGAGGGGACGAGCAGTACTTC
12	once	TRBV6-5	-	TRBJ2-7	CASSPDTHEQYF	TGTGCCAGCAGTCCGGACACCCACGAGCAGTACTTC
16	-	TRBV2	-	TRBJ1-1	CARSHDGRGGDTEAFF	TGTGCCAGAAGCCATGATGGGAGGGGCGGTGACACTGAAGCTTTCTTT
16	few	TRBV27	TRBD1	TRBJ2-2	CASSPPDRVNTGELFF	TGTGCCAGCAGTCCCCCCGACAGGGTTAACACCGGGGAGCTGTTTTTT
12	-	TRBV30	-	TRBJ1-2	CALTGFGYGYTF	TGTGCCTTGACCGGTTTTGGGTACGGCTACACCTTC
13	-	TRBV30	-	TRBJ2-7	CAWSEGLNYEQYF	TGTGCCTGGAGCGAAGGGTTGAACTACGAGCAGTACTTC
16	few	TRBV28	TRBD1	TRBJ2-6	CASSAQGADGANVLTF	TGTGCCAGCAGTGCACAGGGGGCGGACGGGGCCAACGTCCTGACTTTC
14	-	TRBV4-1	-	TRBJ1-2	CASSQVTANYGYTF	TGCGCCAGCAGCCAAGTAACTGCTAACTATGGCTACACCTTC
9	-	TRBV27	-	TRBJ1-5	CSFNQPQHF	TGTTCGTTCAATCAGCCCCAGCATTTT
12	-	TRBV13	-	TRBJ2-7	CASRKDGGEQYF	TGTGCCAGCAGAAAGGACGGAGGCGAGCAGTACTTC
15	-	TRBV4-1	-	TRBJ1-2	CASSQERGLGWGYTF	TGCGCCAGCAGCCAAGAGAGAGGCCTGGGTTGGGGCTACACCTTC
15	-	TRBV5-1	-	TRBJ2-1	CASSGARTSYNEQFF	TGCGCCAGCAGCGGGGCCAGGACAAGTTACAATGAGCAGTTCTTC
14	-	TRBV23-1	-	TRBJ1-6	CAGTHPRHNSPLHF	TGCGCTGGGACTCACCCCCGTCATAATTCACCCCTCCACTTT
11	-	TRBV28	-	TRBJ1-3	CASRWANTIYF	TGTGCCAGCAGGTGGGCAAACACCATATATTTT
12	-	TRBV9	-	TRBJ1-6	CASRTGPGPLHF	TGTGCCAGCAGGACGGGTCCAGGACCCCTCCACTTT
15	-	TRBV15	-	TRBJ2-5	CATSRPTGGLETQYF	TGTGCCACCAGCAGACCTACCGGGGGTCTAGAGACCCAGTACTTC
14	-	TRBV9	-	TRBJ1-1	CASSSRVGSSPAFF	TGTGCCAGCAGCTCTCGGGTCGGCTCCTCACCAGCTTTCTTT
16	-	TRBV7-6	-	TRBJ2-7	CASSLHVTESAYEQYF	TGTGCCAGCAGCTTACACGTGACGGAGTCAGCCTACGAGCAGTACTTC